Shown below are 22 T cell receptor beta chains from a single sample sequenced in a study of blood T cells in healthy people across ages. Combining a sample-barcoded 5' primer with a J-beta primer mix, a second PCR ran for about 7 to 11 cycles. TCRdb re-derived calls from the 5' RACE reads in MiXCR, one entry per CDR3 protein. The sample has approximately 1.5 million distinct CDR3 sequences, about 45% seen once. Sequenced material: blood. These receptors came from a woman aged 18-35 years in good health.

This chain links TRBV15 with TRBJ2-7; D unresolved. The CDR3 runs to 14 residues. Germline CDR1 and CDR2: LNHNV and YYDKDF (reference sequence). The V end lost 3 bases, the J end lost 0 bases, and 9 bases lay between the germline ends. CDR3 region: CATSSDRSSYEQYF. The CDR3 DNA reads as TGTGCCACCAGCAGTGACCGAAGCTCCTACGAGCAGTACTTC. The whole variable domain, filled in from reference TRBV15 and TRBJ2-7, reads DAMVIQNPRYQVTQFGKPVTLSCSQTLNHNVMYWYQQKSSQAPKLLFHYYDKDFNNEADTPDNFQSRRPNTSFCFLDIRSPGLGDTAMYLCATSSDRSSYEQYFGPGTRLTVT.

This clonotype was counted only a few times. The rearrangement links TRBV6-6 to TRBJ1-2, with D perhaps matching TRBD1 (5 bases). With 7 bases removed from V and 6 bases from J, the gap between germline ends came to 15 bases. The CDR3 runs to 13 residues. The germline V gene has CDR1 MNHNY and CDR2 SVGAGI (reference sequence). In nucleotides, the CDR3 is TGTGCCAGCACTCTAGAGGGGTTAGATGGCTACACCTTC. Translated, it gives CASTLEGLDGYTF.

CDR3 bases: TGTGCCAGCAGCCAAGCTGCTAGCGGGGGGGCAGGAGATACGCAGTATTTT. It yields the protein CASSQAASGGAGDTQYF. The chain couples TRBV3-1 to TRBJ2-3; 12 bases are shared with TRBD2. This CDR3 is 17 amino acids long. The germline V gene encodes CDR1 LGHDT and CDR2 YNNKEL (reference sequence). The V gene end was trimmed by 1 base and the J gene end by 5 bases; junction bases not matched to a gene: 7.

The chain carries TRBV2 and TRBJ1-1, with a possible D match to TRBD1 (6 bases). Germline CDR1 SNHLY, CDR2 FYNNEI. This CDR3 contains 15 residues. V was trimmed by 7 bases and J by 1 base, leaving 16 bases between them. CDR3: CASITRDIPNTEAFF. In DNA, the CDR3 is TGTGCCAGCATCACTCGGGACATCCCGAACACTGAAGCTTTCTTT. The variable domain in full, completed from reference TRBV2 and TRBJ1-1, reads EPEVTQTPSHQVTQMGQEVILRCVPISNHLYFYWYRQILGQKVEFLVSFYNNEISEKSEIFDDQFSVERPDGSNFTLKIRSTKLEDSAMYFCASITRDIPNTEAFFGQGTRLTVV.

This clonotype was seen a handful of times. The chain combines TRBV20-1 with TRBJ2-3; 9 bases are a match to TRBD2. V was clipped by 5 bases and J by 5 bases; unmatched bases: 5. Per germline, CDR1 DFQATT and CDR2 SNEGSKA (reference sequence). The CDR3 length is 13 residues. The CDR3 DNA is TGCAGTGCTGTTAGCGGGAGAGGAGATACGCAGTATTTT. As protein: CSAVSGRGDTQYF.

The rearrangement uses TRBV4-1 and TRBJ2-1; 12 positions agree with TRBD1. The junction had 11 bases not matched to a gene; V was cut back by 2 bases and J by 6 bases. The CDR3 consists of 18 residues. The germline V gene has CDR1 MGHRA and CDR2 YSYEKL. CDR3 sequence: CASSQSALGQGAANEQFF. CDR3 in DNA: TGCGCCAGCAGCCAATCTGCCCTGGGACAGGGGGCGGCCAATGAGCAGTTCTTC.

The J gene is TRBJ1-4, the V gene TRBV7-8; TRBD1 might be the D (5 bases). Trimming took 5 bases from V and 9 from J, leaving 25 bases between them. Germline V gives CDR1 SGHVS, CDR2 FQNEAQ. The CDR3 is 17 residues long. The CDR3 sequence is CASSQDVLTGVVKKLFF. The CDR3 coding sequence is TGTGCCAGCAGCCAGGACGTACTGACGGGGGTAGTAAAAAAACTGTTTTTT.

This clonotype came up many times. This sequence joins TRBV5-1 and TRBJ2-5, with D perhaps TRBD2 (5 bases). The V end was cut by 4 bases, the J end by 5 bases, with 15 bases between. Germline CDR1 reads SGHRS; CDR2 reads YFSETQ. This CDR3 has 14 residues. CDR3 loop: CASSIGILRETQYF. The CDR3 DNA reads as TGCGCCAGCAGCATCGGGATCCTGCGGGAGACCCAGTACTTC.

With regard to this clonotype: The CDR3 ends on some other residue instead of the conserved phenylalanine or tryptophan, so this is likely a read error. The chain has TRBV18 and TRBJ2-5, with D unresolved. Germline V gene lookup returns CDR1 KGHSH and CDR2 LQKENI. V lost 2 bases to trimming and J lost 1 base, with 5 bases between them. This CDR3 has 13 residues. CDR3 coding DNA: TGTGCCAGCTCACCAAGGGCCCAAGAGACCCAGTACCTC. Amino acid sequence: CASSPRAQETQYL.

V and J are TRBV20-1 and TRBJ1-2; D gene ambiguous. V lost 5 bases to trimming and J lost 4 bases, with 8 bases between them. This CDR3 has 11 amino acids. Germline V gene sequence: CDR1 DFQATT, CDR2 SNEGSKA (reference sequence). The CDR3: CSAEGTYGYTF. The CDR3 DNA reads TGCAGTGCTGAGGGCACCTATGGCTACACCTTC.

The rearrangement joins TRBV10-3 to TRBJ1-5; 7 nucleotides line up with TRBD1. The CDR3 is 16 residues long. Germline V gene data show CDR1 as ENHRY and CDR2 as SYGVKD. Trimming at V came to 1 base and at J to 3 bases, leaving 6 bases not matched to a gene. CDR3 coding DNA: TGTGCCATCAGTGAGTTTCCAGGGGGGGCCAATCAGCCCCAGCATTTT. Its translation is CAISEFPGGANQPQHF.

This chain links TRBV4-1 with TRBJ2-7; TRBD1 matches at 7 bases. The CDR3 length is 16 residues. Looked up from germline, CDR1 is MGHRA and CDR2 is YSYEKL. After removal of 3 bases from V and 7 bases from J, the junction contained 15 bases not matched to a gene. The CDR3 loop is CASSQTPGQRSREQYF. The CDR3 DNA sequence: TGCGCCAGCAGCCAGACCCCGGGACAGAGGTCGAGAGAGCAGTACTTC.

The rearrangement joins TRBV12-3 or TRBV12-4 to TRBJ2-1, with D possibly being TRBD2 (6 bases). V lost 5 bases and J lost 4, with 21 bases in between. CDR3 length: 17 amino acids. CDR3 protein: CASSDWDFSIGYNEQFF. Here the CDR3 DNA reads TGTGCCAGCAGTGACTGGGACTTTTCCATAGGGTACAATGAGCAGTTCTTC.

This clonotype turned up a few times. This chain uses TRBV9 with TRBJ2-1; 9 bases align to TRBD1. The J segment lost 5 bases and the V segment lost 0 bases, leaving 3 bases of the junction unmatched. This CDR3 is built from 15 residues. Per the germline V gene, CDR1 is SGDLS and CDR2 is YYNGEE. In nucleotides, the CDR3 is TGTGCCAGCAGCGTAGGGACAGGGGACGACAATGAGCAGTTCTTC. Amino acids: CASSVGTGDDNEQFF.

This clonotype was counted only a few times. The chain carries TRBV7-2 and TRBJ1-2; possible D gene TRBD1, 5 bases. With 1 base removed from V and 6 bases from J, the gap between germline ends came to 9 bases. Germline-derived CDR1 and CDR2 are SGHTA and FQGNSA. The CDR3 has 13 residues. CDR3 sequence: CASSLGRVDGYTF. The CDR3 bases are TGTGCCAGCAGCTTAGGCAGGGTAGATGGCTACACCTTC.

The chain uses TRBV5-1 and TRBJ2-5; 8 nucleotides line up with TRBD1. V shed 2 bases, J shed 2 bases, and the junction held 5 bases outside the gene matches. Germline V gives CDR1 SGHRS, CDR2 YFSETQ. The CDR3 runs to 15 residues. The CDR3 region is CASSLTGGRQETQYF. The CDR3 nucleotides read TGCGCCAGCAGCTTAACAGGGGGGAGGCAAGAGACCCAGTACTTC.

The J gene is TRBJ1-5, the V gene TRBV5-1; D gene uncertain. Germline CDR1 and CDR2: SGHRS and YFSETQ. V was clipped by 2 bases and J by 5 bases, with 14 bases between them. The CDR3 covers 15 residues. The CDR3 loop reads CASSLGGWGYQPQHF. As DNA, the CDR3 is TGCGCCAGCAGCTTAGGCGGCTGGGGTTATCAGCCCCAGCATTTT.

CDR3 DNA sequence: TGTGCCAGCAGCCCATTATCCCTAGCGCCGACGAATGAGCAGTTCTTC. Translation gives CASSPLSLAPTNEQFF. This chain uses TRBV3-1 with TRBJ2-1; D possibly corresponds to TRBD2 (6 bases). V was shortened by 4 bases and J by 7 bases, with 20 bases between the two germline ends. Germline-derived CDR1 and CDR2 are LGHDT and YNNKEL (reference sequence). The CDR3 extends over 16 amino acids.

The rearrangement uses TRBV6-5 and TRBJ1-1; D is unclear. CDR1 MNHEY and CDR2 SVGAGI come from the germline V gene. Trimming stripped 7 bases from V and 3 bases from J, with 18 bases between. The CDR3 contains 15 residues. The CDR3, as DNA: TGTGCCAGCACTTTGATGGGGAGTGCGGACACTGAAGCTTTCTTT. Translated, it gives CASTLMGSADTEAFF.

This chain joins TRBV29-1 and TRBJ2-7; possibly TRBD2 for D (6 bases). Per germline, CDR1 SQVTM and CDR2 ANQGSEA. The CDR3 sequence is 15 residues long. The V and J ends lost 4 bases and 7 bases respectively, with 23 bases between them. CDR3 nucleotide sequence: TGCAGCGTTGGAGGCGGGGCCGGCACATACAATGAGCAGTACTTC. Its translation: CSVGGGAGTYNEQYF.

This chain joins TRBV30 and TRBJ2-5; 11 bases line up with TRBD2. V dropped 4 bases and J dropped 0; count of bases not matched to a gene: 4. CDR3 length: 15 amino acids. The germline V gene encodes CDR1 GTSNPN and CDR2 SVGIG (reference sequence). CDR3 sequence (DNA): TGTGCCTGGACTAGCGGGGGGTCGTACCAAGAGACCCAGTACTTC. Its protein product is CAWTSGGSYQETQYF.

The chain links TRBV21-1 to TRBJ2-3; TRBD2, the table's D call, was not compared with the DNA. TRBV21-1 is classified as a pseudogene. The CDR3 sequence is 18 residues long. CDR3 sequence: CASSTYTARGNGADTQYF. CDR3 bases: TGTGCCAGCAGCACATACACCGCGCGCGGGAATGGGGCAGATACGCAGTATTTT.